This TCR beta chain was recorded in a study of radiation and T cells in renal cell carcinoma. Libraries were prepared by immunoSEQ multiplex PCR; TCRdb keeps only in-frame clonotypes and omits some of them. This sample has about 170,000 clones, with around 90% found just once. Study-wide results and caveats: Without pretreatment biopsies, baseline tumor clonotype presence was undetermined.

Concerning this clone: Its specificity is not known.

As for time point: blood 4 weeks post-SBRT, at nephrectomy. Described treatment: 15 Gy SBRT to primary tumor, nephrectomy 4 weeks later. This specimen consisted of blood, obtained from a patient whose treatment included radiotherapy and nephrectomy. The receptor was derived from a woman aged 50 to 60 with renal cell carcinoma.

CDR3 DNA: TGTGCCAGCAGTCCCCGGAACCTCGGGGGTCAGCCCCAGCATTTT. Its translation is CASSPRNLGGQPQHF. The chain joins TRBV6-1 to TRBJ1-5; D may be TRBD1 (5 bases). This CDR3 region has 15 residues. V dropped 5 bases and J dropped 6 bases, with 17 bases sitting between them. The germline V gene has CDR1 MNHNS and CDR2 SASEGT.